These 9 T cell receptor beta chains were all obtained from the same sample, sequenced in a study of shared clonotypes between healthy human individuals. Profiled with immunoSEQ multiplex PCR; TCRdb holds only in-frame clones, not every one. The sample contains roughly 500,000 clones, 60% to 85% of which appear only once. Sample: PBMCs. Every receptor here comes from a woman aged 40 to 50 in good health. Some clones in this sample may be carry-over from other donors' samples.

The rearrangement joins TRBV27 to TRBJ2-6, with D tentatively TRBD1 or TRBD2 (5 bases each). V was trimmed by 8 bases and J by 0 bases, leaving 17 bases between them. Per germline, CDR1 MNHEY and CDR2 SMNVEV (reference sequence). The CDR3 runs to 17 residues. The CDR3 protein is CASFSPGRTSGANVLTF. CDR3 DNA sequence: TGTGCCAGCTTCAGTCCGGGACGTACCTCTGGGGCCAACGTCCTGACTTTC.

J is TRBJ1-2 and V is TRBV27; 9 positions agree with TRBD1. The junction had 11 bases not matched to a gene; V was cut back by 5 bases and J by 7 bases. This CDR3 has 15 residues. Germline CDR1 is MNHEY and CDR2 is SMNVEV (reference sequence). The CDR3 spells CASSPSQGARGGYTF. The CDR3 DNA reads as TGTGCCAGCAGTCCCTCACAGGGGGCGCGGGGTGGCTACACCTTC.

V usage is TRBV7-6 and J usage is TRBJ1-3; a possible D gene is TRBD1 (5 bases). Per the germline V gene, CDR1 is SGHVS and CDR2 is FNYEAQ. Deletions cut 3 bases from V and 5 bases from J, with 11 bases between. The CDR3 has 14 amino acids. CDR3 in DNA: TGTGCCAGCAGCTTGGGGCCACCTAGAAACACCATATATTTT. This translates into CASSLGPPRNTIYF.

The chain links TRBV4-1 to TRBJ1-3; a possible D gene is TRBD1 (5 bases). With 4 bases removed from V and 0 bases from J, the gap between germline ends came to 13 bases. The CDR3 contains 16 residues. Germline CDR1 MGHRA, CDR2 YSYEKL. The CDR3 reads CASSLKAQGSGNTIYF. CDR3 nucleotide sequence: TGCGCCAGCAGCCTGAAGGCTCAGGGCTCTGGAAACACCATATATTTT.

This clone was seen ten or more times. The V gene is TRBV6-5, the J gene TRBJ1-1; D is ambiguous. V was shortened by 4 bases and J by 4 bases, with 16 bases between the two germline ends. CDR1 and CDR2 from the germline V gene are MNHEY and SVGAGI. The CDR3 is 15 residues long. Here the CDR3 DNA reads TGTGCCAGCAGTTCCCCGGGGTCGGCGGGCACTGAAGCTTTCTTT. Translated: CASSSPGSAGTEAFF.

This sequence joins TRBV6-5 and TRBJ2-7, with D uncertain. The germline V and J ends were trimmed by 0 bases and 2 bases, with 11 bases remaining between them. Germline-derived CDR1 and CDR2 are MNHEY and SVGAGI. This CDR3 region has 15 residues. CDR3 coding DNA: TGTGCCAGCAGTTACTCCTCCGCTTACACCTACGAGCAGTACTTC. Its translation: CASSYSSAYTYEQYF.

The CDR3 spells CASRLTGGDFLGSYNEQFF. The CDR3 DNA reads TGTGCCAGCAGACTTACAGGGGGCGACTTTTTAGGCTCCTACAATGAGCAGTTCTTC. The gene calls are TRBV7-9 and TRBJ2-1; 9 positions match TRBD1. Germline CDR1 is SEHNR and CDR2 is FQNEAQ (reference sequence). The CDR3 is made up of 19 amino acids. Trimming removed 6 bases from V and 0 bases from J; junction bases left unmatched: 15. The variable domain in full, completed from reference TRBV7-9 and TRBJ2-1, reads DTGVSQNPRHKITKRGQNVTFRCDPISEHNRLYWYRQTLGQGPEFLTYFQNEAQLEKSRLLSDRFSAERPKGSFSTLEIQRTEQGDSAMYLCASRLTGGDFLGSYNEQFFGPGTRLTVL.

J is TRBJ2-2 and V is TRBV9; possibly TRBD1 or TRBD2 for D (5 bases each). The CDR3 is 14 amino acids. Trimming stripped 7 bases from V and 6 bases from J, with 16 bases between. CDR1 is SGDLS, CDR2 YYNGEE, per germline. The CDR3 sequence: CASHRDEGAGELFF. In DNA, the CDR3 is TGTGCCAGCCATAGGGACGAAGGGGCCGGGGAGCTGTTTTTT.

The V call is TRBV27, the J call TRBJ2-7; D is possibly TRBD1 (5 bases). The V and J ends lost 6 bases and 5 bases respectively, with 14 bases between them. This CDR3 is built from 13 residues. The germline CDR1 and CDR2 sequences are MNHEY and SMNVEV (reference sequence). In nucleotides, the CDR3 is TGTGCCAGCAGGGGGTACGACAGAAACGAGCAGTACTTC. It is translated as CASRGYDRNEQYF.